Listed below are T cell receptor beta chains from one sample, sequenced in a study of blood T cells in healthy people across ages. TCRdb called the 5' RACE reads again in MiXCR, with one record for every CDR3 protein. Of 1.5 million to 2 million distinct CDR3 sequences in the sample, around 42% are singletons; the top ten hold under 25%. Material for sequencing was blood. The receptors originated from a human donor in good health. CDR3s include the opening cysteine and the closing phenylalanine or tryptophan. A D gene is named only where the DNA matches it firmly. Rows give clone size only sometimes, using once, few, many, or a class for an expanded clone.

j_call	v_call	clone_size	d_call	cdr3_nt	cdr3_aa
TRBJ2-7	TRBV12-3/TRBV12-4	.	.	TGTGCCAGCAGTTCGTCGCAGGGGTACGAGCAGTACTTC	CASSSSQGYEQYF
TRBJ1-1	TRBV12-3/TRBV12-4	few	.	TGTGCCAGCACGATCAGGGGTGTGGGAGCTTTCTTT	CASTIRGVGAFF
TRBJ2-7	TRBV27	few	.	TGTGCCAGCGCAACCGGGACAAGAGTCTCCTACGAGCAGTACTTC	CASATGTRVSYEQYF
TRBJ2-3	TRBV5-1	.	.	TGCGCCAGCAGCTTGGGGTTAGCGAACTTGGTAGATACGCAGTATTTT	CASSLGLANLVDTQYF
TRBJ1-1	TRBV7-2	few	.	TGTGCCAGCAGCTTACCGGCTCCATTGAACACTGAAGCTTTCTTT	CASSLPAPLNTEAFF
TRBJ2-3	TRBV7-2	many	.	TGTGCCAGCAGCTTGGGACTTGTTGGAGATACGCAGTATTTT	CASSLGLVGDTQYF
TRBJ2-3	TRBV24-1	.	.	TGTGCCACCACCCAAGGTCGTACAGCAACAGATACGCAGTATTTT	CATTQGRTATDTQYF
TRBJ1-2	TRBV20-1	few	.	TGCAGTGCTAGAGATGAGGCGGATGGGAGCTATGGCTACACCTTC	CSARDEADGSYGYTF
TRBJ1-5	TRBV20-1	.	TRBD1	TGCAGTGCTAGTGAGGGGACAGATAGCAATCAGCCCCAGCATTTT	CSASEGTDSNQPQHF
TRBJ1-5	TRBV20-1	.	.	TGCAGTGCTAGAGAGACAGCCGGTAGGCAGCCCCGGCATTTT	CSARETAGRQPRHF
TRBJ2-7	TRBV7-3	many	.	TGTGCCAGCAGCTTAAGCGGGCCCCACTACGAGCAGTACTTC	CASSLSGPHYEQYF
TRBJ2-1	TRBV10-3	few	TRBD1	TGTGCCATCAGAAAGCCCGGGACAGACTACAATGAGCAGTTCTTC	CAIRKPGTDYNEQFF
TRBJ2-7	TRBV12-3/TRBV12-4	few	.	TGTGCCAGCAGTTTAGCTTATGGGGGCAGGGGAACCTACGAGCAGTACTTC	CASSLAYGGRGTYEQYF
TRBJ1-6	TRBV5-1	.	.	TGCGCCAGCAGCTTGGCCGGGTTGGGGCGGGATTCACCCCTCCACTTT	CASSLAGLGRDSPLHF
TRBJ2-3	TRBV4-3	.	TRBD2	TGCGCCAGCAGCCAAGTTGCTAGCGGGGGGGGCACAGATACGCAGTATTTT	CASSQVASGGGTDTQYF
TRBJ2-3	TRBV28	.	.	TGTGCCAGCAGTCCCGGTCAGGGAGACACAGATACGCAGTATTTT	CASSPGQGDTDTQYF
TRBJ2-1	TRBV6-2/TRBV6-3	.	.	TGTACCAGCACCCTAGGGGGTGGGACTGGCACGTTCTTC	CTSTLGGGTGTFF
TRBJ2-5	TRBV7-9	few	.	TGTGCCAGCAGCTTAGTTACGGCTTCAAAGACCCAGTACTTC	CASSLVTASKTQYF
TRBJ2-7	TRBV20-1	few	TRBD1	TGCAGTGCTAGAGATGGGGGGACAGGGGGCGGCGAGCAGTACTTC	CSARDGGTGGGEQYF
TRBJ2-5	TRBV5-5	few	.	TGTGCCAGCAGCTTTCCCCCGACACGGGAGACCCGGTACTTC	CASSFPPTRETRYF
TRBJ1-2	TRBV20-1	few	TRBD1	TGCAGTGCTAGTCAACAGGGGAGAGACTATGGCTACACCTTC	CSASQQGRDYGYTF
TRBJ2-5	TRBV20-1	.	TRBD1	TGCAGTGCTAGGGCAGGGGGTATTGGAAAGACCCAGTACTTC	CSARAGGIGKTQYF
TRBJ1-6	TRBV7-6	once	TRBD1	TGTGCCAGCAGCCTCTGGGAGACAGGGGTCTCACCCCTCCACTTT	CASSLWETGVSPLHF
TRBJ1-2	TRBV20-1	.	.	TGCAGTGCTAGAGCTCCGGCCAACTATGGCTACACCTTC	CSARAPANYGYTF
TRBJ2-2	TRBV12-3/TRBV12-4	.	.	TGTGCCAGCAGTTTGGCTAGCGCTTACACCGGGGAGCGGTTTTTT	CASSLASAYTGERFF
TRBJ2-7	TRBV7-2	.	TRBD2	TGTGCCAGCAGTAGGACTAGCGGGGGGTCTTTTACCTACGAGCAGTACTTC	CASSRTSGGSFTYEQYF
TRBJ1-2	TRBV2	few	.	TGTGCCAGCAGTGATGGGTCTGGCTACACCTTC	CASSDGSGYTF
TRBJ1-2	TRBV7-3	few	TRBD1	TGTGCCAGCAGCTTAAATCATCAGGGGGCCTATGGCTACACCTTC	CASSLNHQGAYGYTF
TRBJ2-3	TRBV7-8	.	TRBD2	TGTGCCAGCAGTTCTCGTAGCGGGGGGGACACAGATACGCAGTATTTT	CASSSRSGGDTDTQYF
TRBJ2-1	TRBV20-1	.	.	TGCAGTGCATCGACAGGCAATCTATACAATGAGCAGTTCTTC	CSASTGNLYNEQFF
TRBJ2-2	TRBV7-8	.	.	TGTGCCAGCAGGTTAATATTCCCCGGGGAGCTGTTTTTT	CASRLIFPGELFF
TRBJ2-7	TRBV13	.	TRBD1	TGTGCCAGCAGCTTTATTAGACAGGGGTCCTACGAGCAGTACTTC	CASSFIRQGSYEQYF
TRBJ2-3	TRBV10-3	few	.	TGTGCCATCGGTTTGGGTGGCACAGATACGCAGTATTTT	CAIGLGGTDTQYF
TRBJ2-7	TRBV5-1	once	TRBD2	TGCGCCAGCAGCTTTCGACTAGCGGGGGCCGCGGACGAGCAGTACTTC	CASSFRLAGAADEQYF
TRBJ2-5	TRBV4-1	.	.	TGCGCCAGCAGCCAGGACCGGGCGGACCTTCAAGAGACCCAGTACTTC	CASSQDRADLQETQYF
TRBJ1-4	TRBV6-1	.	TRBD1	TGTGCCAGCAGTGCGCGACAGGGCTATAATGAAAAACTGTTTTTT	CASSARQGYNEKLFF
TRBJ2-1	TRBV2	few	.	TGTGCCAGAGGGGGGGCGGAGTTCTTC	CARGGAEFF
TRBJ2-5	TRBV5-1	many	.	TGCGCCAGCAGCTTGGTGGGGGAAGAGACCCAGTACTTC	CASSLVGEETQYF
TRBJ2-4	TRBV12-3/TRBV12-4	few	.	TGTGCCAGCAGCTCCCGGGGATCGAGAAACATTCAGTACTTC	CASSSRGSRNIQYF
TRBJ2-3	TRBV2	once	.	TGTGCCAGCAGTCCTGATGGGGTACCAGATACGCAGTATTTT	CASSPDGVPDTQYF
TRBJ1-2	TRBV20-1	.	.	TGCAGTGCTCCAGTTTACAGGGAAGGCGGCTACACCTTC	CSAPVYREGGYTF
TRBJ1-1	TRBV7-9	.	.	TGTGCCAGCAGCCCTTCAGGGCCCACTGAAGCTTTCTTT	CASSPSGPTEAFF
TRBJ1-1	TRBV30	.	.	TGTGCCTGGAGTGTTTCAGCATTCACTGAAGCTTTCTTT	CAWSVSAFTEAFF